These 2 T cell receptor beta chains originate from one sample sequenced in a study of long-term antiretroviral therapy in people with HIV. Assay version v3.0 of immunoSEQ was used, and it was run at survey level. Some clones are missing from TCRdb's copy, which holds only in-frame ones; the method was immunoSEQ multiplex PCR. The sample records about 24,000 clones, around 81% being singletons. The sequencing used unsorted PBMCs, collected at the start of antiretroviral therapy, before treatment. The receptors here all came from a woman aged 18-35 years with HIV.

This clone showed up just a few times. This chain uses TRBV10-3 with TRBJ1-1, with D uncertain. Germline CDR1 reads ENHRY; CDR2 reads SYGVKD. The CDR3 spans 11 residues. Trimming removed 8 bases at V and 5 bases at J, with 9 bases between. The CDR3 sequence is CAISHGTEAFF. The CDR3 DNA is TGTGCCATCTCTCACGGGACTGAAGCTTTCTTT.

The chain uses TRBV6-5 and TRBJ1-1; D unclear. CDR3 length: 13 amino acids. With 4 bases removed from V and 1 base from J, the gap between germline ends came to 7 bases. CDR1 is MNHEY and CDR2 is SVGAGI in the germline V gene. This chain's CDR3 is CASSSRGNTEAFF. The CDR3 DNA reads as TGTGCCAGCAGTTCTCGGGGGAACACTGAAGCTTTCTTT.